The sequence of this TCR beta chain was determined in a study of blood T cell repertoires in COVID-19. Original handling: Reference gene primers were amplified, and this amplification served to estimate nucleated cell counts. Profiled with immunoSEQ multiplex PCR; TCRdb holds only in-frame clones, not every one. The V and J calls and the clone size are those of that table, but D and trimming were determined from the DNA. The repertoire includes some 51,000 clones, 75% to 95% of them detected once, and roughly an eighth sits in the top ten. Germline CDR1 reads MNHEY; CDR2 reads SVGAGI. Trimming removed 5 bases from V and 5 bases from J, with 19 bases in between. This CDR3 contains 15 residues.

The sequenced sample consisted of peripheral blood. This sequence originates from a human donor with active COVID-19. The donor label of this sample is uncertain. V is TRBV6-5 and J is TRBJ2-7; a possible D gene is TRBD1 (5 bases). CDR3 nucleotides: TGTGCCAGCAGTCGAGCCCAGGGATCCAAGCACGAGCAGTACTTC. It is translated as CASSRAQGSKHEQYF.